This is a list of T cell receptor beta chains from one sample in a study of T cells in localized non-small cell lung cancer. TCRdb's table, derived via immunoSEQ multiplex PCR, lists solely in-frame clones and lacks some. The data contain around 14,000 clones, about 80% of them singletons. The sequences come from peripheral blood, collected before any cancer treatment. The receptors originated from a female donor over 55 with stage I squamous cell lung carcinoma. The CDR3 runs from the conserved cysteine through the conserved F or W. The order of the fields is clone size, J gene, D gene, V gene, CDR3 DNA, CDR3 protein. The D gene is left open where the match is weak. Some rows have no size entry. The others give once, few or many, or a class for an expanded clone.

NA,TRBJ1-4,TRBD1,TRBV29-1,TGCAGCGTTGGGCAGGGGGCGAGTGAAAAACTGTTTTTT,CSVGQGASEKLFF
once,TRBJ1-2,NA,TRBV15,TGTGCCACCAGCAGAGATCAAGTCAACTATGGCTACACCTTC,CATSRDQVNYGYTF
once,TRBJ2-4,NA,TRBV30,TGTGCCTGGAGTATGGGAGACGTTTCCAAAAACATTCAGTACTTC,CAWSMGDVSKNIQYF
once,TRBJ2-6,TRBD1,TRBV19,TGTGCCAGTAGACCGCTACAGGGGACGAACTCTGGGGCCAACGTCCTGACTTTC,CASRPLQGTNSGANVLTF
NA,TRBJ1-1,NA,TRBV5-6,TGTGCCAGCAGCAGAAGGACGGAGAGGATGAACACTGAAGCTTTCTTT,CASSRRTERMNTEAFF
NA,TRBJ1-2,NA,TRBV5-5,TGTGCCAGCAGCTGGCCGACTACTAACTATGGCTACACCTTC,CASSWPTTNYGYTF
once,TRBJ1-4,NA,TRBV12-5,TGTGCTAGTGGTTTGGGGATCTCAGCCTTTAATGAAAAACTGTTTTTT,CASGLGISAFNEKLFF
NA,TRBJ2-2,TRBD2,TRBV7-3,TGTGCCAGCAGCTCGGGACTAGCGGGGGCCGGGGAGCTGTTTTTT,CASSSGLAGAGELFF
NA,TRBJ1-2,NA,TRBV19,TGTGCCAGTAGGGCAGGTGGCATTAATCGCGGGGTTAACTATGGCTACACCTTC,CASRAGGINRGVNYGYTF
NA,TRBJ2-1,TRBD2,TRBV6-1,TGTGCCAGCAGTGAAACTAGTCTAGCGGGGTACAATGAGCAGTTCTTC,CASSETSLAGYNEQFF
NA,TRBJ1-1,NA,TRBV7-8,TGTGCCAGCAGCTTAGCGAGCGGTCAAGCTGAAGCTTTCTTT,CASSLASGQAEAFF
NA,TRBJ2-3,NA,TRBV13,TGTGCCAGCAGTCCCAAGTCGGGACTCACAGATACGCAGTATTTT,CASSPKSGLTDTQYF
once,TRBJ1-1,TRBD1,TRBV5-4,TGTGCCAGCAGCTACGAAAACAGGGGTATAGCTTTCTTT,CASSYENRGIAFF
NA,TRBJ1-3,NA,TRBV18,TGTGCCAGCTCACCGGGGTCTGGCGCTGGAAACACCATATATTTT,CASSPGSGAGNTIYF
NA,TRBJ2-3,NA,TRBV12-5,TGTGCTAGTGGTGGACGGTCAGATACGCAGTATTTT,CASGGRSDTQYF
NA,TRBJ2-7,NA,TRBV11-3,TGTGCCAGCAACCCGGCAGGGACGGACTACGAGCAGTACTTC,CASNPAGTDYEQYF
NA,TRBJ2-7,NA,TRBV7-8,TGTGCCAGCAGCCGCACACTTAACTACGAGCAGTACTTC,CASSRTLNYEQYF
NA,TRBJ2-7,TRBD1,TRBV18,TGTGCCAGCTCGGTTGTTGGACAGGCCTACGAGCAGTACTTC,CASSVVGQAYEQYF
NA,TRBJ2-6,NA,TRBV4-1,TGCGCCAGCAGCGGGGACGGGTACTTTTCTGGGGCCAACGTCCTGACTTTC,CASSGDGYFSGANVLTF
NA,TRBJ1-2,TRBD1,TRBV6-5,TGTGCCAGCAGTCGACAGGGGGATCATGGCTACACCTTC,CASSRQGDHGYTF
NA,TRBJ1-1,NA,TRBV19,TGTGCCAGTAGTATTGGGACTGATTCGGGGAGGAACACTGAAGCTTTCTTT,CASSIGTDSGRNTEAFF
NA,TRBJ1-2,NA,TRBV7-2,TGTGCCAGCAGCTTAACGTACTATGGCTACACCTTC,CASSLTYYGYTF
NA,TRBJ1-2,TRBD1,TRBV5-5,TGTGCCAGCAGCCGCCAGGGGGCGGCTAACTATGGCTACACCTTC,CASSRQGAANYGYTF
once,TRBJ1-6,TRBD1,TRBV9,TGTGCCAGCAGCGTAGATAGTGGGACAGTCTCATCACCCCTCCACTTT,CASSVDSGTVSSPLHF
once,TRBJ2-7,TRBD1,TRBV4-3,TGCGCCAGCAGCCACATCGACAGGGACGATTACGAGCAGTACTTC,CASSHIDRDDYEQYF
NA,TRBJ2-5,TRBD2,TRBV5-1,TGCGCCAGCAGCGCCGGGACTAGCCCAGAGACCCAGTACTTC,CASSAGTSPETQYF
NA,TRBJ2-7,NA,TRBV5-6,TGTGCCAGCAGCTTGTCGGGGTACGAGCAGTACTTC,CASSLSGYEQYF
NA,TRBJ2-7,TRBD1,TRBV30,TGTGCCTGGAGGGGCGGGACAGGGTACCACGAGCAGTACTTC,CAWRGGTGYHEQYF
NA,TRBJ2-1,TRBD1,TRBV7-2,TGTGCCAGCACCTTCCCAGGGGGCGGGAATGAGCAGTTCTTC,CASTFPGGGNEQFF
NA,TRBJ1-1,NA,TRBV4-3,TGCGCCAGCAGCCAAGATGGGGGCAGGGGAGCTTTCTTT,CASSQDGGRGAFF
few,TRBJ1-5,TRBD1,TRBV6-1,TGTGCCAGCAGTGAAGCGCCGACAGGGTTACAGCCCCAGCATTTT,CASSEAPTGLQPQHF
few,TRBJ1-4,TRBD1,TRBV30,TGTGCCTGGAGTGGAGGTAGGGGGCAAGGAAAACTGTTTTTT,CAWSGGRGQGKLFF
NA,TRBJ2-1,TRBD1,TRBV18,TGTGCCAGCTCACCTGGGACAGTCAATGAGCAGTTCTTC,CASSPGTVNEQFF
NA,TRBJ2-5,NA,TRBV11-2,TGTGCCAGCAGCTTAGGGCGGGCACCTCCGTACCAAGAGACCCAGTACTTC,CASSLGRAPPYQETQYF
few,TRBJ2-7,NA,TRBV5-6,TGTGCCAGCAGCTTGAGGGGCTCCTACGAGCAGTACTTC,CASSLRGSYEQYF
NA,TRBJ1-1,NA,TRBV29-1,TGCAGCGTTGAAGAAGGGCGGGGGCACGCTGAAGCTTTCTTT,CSVEEGRGHAEAFF
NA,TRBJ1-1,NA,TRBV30,TGTGCCTGGAGTTGGGGGCTCAACCAGGCTGAAGCTTTCTTT,CAWSWGLNQAEAFF
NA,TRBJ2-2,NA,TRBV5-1,TGCGCCAGCAGCTTAAGTAGTTGGTCGTTGGGGACCGGGGAGCTGTTTTTT,CASSLSSWSLGTGELFF
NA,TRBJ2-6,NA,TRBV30,TGTGCCTGGAGTATGGGGGGTACCTCTGGGGCCAACGTCCTGACTTTC,CAWSMGGTSGANVLTF
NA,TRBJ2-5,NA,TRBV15,TGTGCCACCAGCAGAGATCATCAGCAAGAGACCCAGTACTTC,CATSRDHQQETQYF
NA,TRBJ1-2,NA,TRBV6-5,TGTGCCAGCAGTTACGGGAGAGACGGTTATGGCTACACCTTC,CASSYGRDGYGYTF
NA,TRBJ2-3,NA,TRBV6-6,TGTGCCATAGAAGGGAGCACAGATACGCAGTATTTT,CAIEGSTDTQYF
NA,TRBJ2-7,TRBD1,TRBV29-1,TGCAGCGTTGAAGTAAACAGGGGGTCCTACGAGCAGTACTTC,CSVEVNRGSYEQYF
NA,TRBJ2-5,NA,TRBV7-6,TGTGCCAGCAGCTTAGAGGGTAAAAAGACCCAGTACTTC,CASSLEGKKTQYF
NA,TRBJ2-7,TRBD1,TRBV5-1,TGCGCCAGCAGCCAACAGACCGGGACAGGGTACCACGAGCAGTACTTC,CASSQQTGTGYHEQYF
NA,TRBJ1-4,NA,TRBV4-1,TGCGCCAGCAGCCAATATACAGAAAATGAAAAACTGTTTTTT,CASSQYTENEKLFF
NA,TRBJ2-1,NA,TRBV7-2,TGTGCCAGCAGCACTGACAGCTACTGGGGTGAGCAGTTCTTC,CASSTDSYWGEQFF
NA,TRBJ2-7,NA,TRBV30,TGTGCCTGGAGTCCCGGGTCCTACGAGCAGTACTTC,CAWSPGSYEQYF
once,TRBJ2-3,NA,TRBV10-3,TGTGCCATCAGTGAGTCCTTGGACACAGATACGCAGTATTTT,CAISESLDTDTQYF
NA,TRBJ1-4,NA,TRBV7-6,TGTGCCAGCAGCTTAAGAGAGGGGTTTAATGAAAAACTGTTTTTT,CASSLREGFNEKLFF
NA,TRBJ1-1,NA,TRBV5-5,TGTGCCAGCAGCTTGTCGGGAGGGGATTACACTGAAGCTTTCTTT,CASSLSGGDYTEAFF
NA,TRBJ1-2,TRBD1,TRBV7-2,TGTGCCAGCAGCTTCACAGGGGAAACTGGTGGCTACACCTTC,CASSFTGETGGYTF
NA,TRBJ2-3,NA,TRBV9,TGTGCCAGCAGCGTAGGGGTTACTCTAGATACGCAGTATTTT,CASSVGVTLDTQYF
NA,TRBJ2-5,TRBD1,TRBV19,TGTGCCAGTAGTCCCACAGGGGTAGAGACCCAGTACTTC,CASSPTGVETQYF
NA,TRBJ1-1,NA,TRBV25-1,TGTGCCAGCAGTGATCCGTACAAGATTAACACTGAAGCTTTCTTT,CASSDPYKINTEAFF
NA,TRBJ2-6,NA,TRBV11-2,TGTGCCAGCAGCTTAGGGGGCCCTGGGGCCAACGTCCTGACTTTC,CASSLGGPGANVLTF